This T cell receptor beta chain was sequenced in a study of chemoradiotherapy in HPV16-positive cancers. Study results and limitations: Non-HPV-specific T cells did not expand in tumors during treatment, whereas candidate HPV-specific clones and E7-related motifs did.

This clone was recorded only once. As yet, its antigen is unknown. Assay: immunoSEQ multiplex PCR; the TCRdb copy retains only in-frame clones and omits some. The table lists over 6,500 clones, approximately 85% of them singletons, with roughly 6.5% in the top ten. This CDR3 has 13 amino acids. V lost 6 bases and J 4 bases, leaving 13 bases between the germline ends. Germline loops: CDR1 SGHKS, CDR2 YYEKEE (reference sequence). The chain is built from TRBV5-5 and TRBJ1-1, with D possibly being TRBD1 (5 bases). The sequence derives from a human donor with HPV-associated anogenital cancer. This specimen was tumor tissue, taken from a patient who underwent chemoradiotherapy. The CDR3 region is CASNWGGSTEAFF. The CDR3 DNA follows: TGTGCCAGCAACTGGGGGGGTAGCACTGAAGCTTTCTTT.